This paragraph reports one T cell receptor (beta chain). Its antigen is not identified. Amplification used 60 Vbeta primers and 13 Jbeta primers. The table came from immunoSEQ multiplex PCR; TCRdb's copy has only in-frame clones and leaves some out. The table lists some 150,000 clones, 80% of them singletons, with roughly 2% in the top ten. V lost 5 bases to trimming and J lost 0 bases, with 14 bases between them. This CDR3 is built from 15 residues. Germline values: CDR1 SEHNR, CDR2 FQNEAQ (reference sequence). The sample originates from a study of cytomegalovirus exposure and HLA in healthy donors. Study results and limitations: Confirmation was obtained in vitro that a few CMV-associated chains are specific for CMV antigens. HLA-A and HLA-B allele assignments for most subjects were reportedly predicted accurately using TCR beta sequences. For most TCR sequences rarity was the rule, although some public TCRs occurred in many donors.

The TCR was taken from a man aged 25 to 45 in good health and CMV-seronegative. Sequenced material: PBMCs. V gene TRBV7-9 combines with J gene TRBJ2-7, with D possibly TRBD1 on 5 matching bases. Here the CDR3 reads CASSVGHEYSYEQYF. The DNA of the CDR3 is TGTGCCAGCAGCGTAGGACACGAGTACTCCTACGAGCAGTACTTC.